This T cell receptor beta chain was captured in a study of T cell responses to AZD1222 COVID-19 vaccine. Germline lookup yields CDR1 LGHDT and CDR2 YNNKEL (reference sequence). The V end was cut by 1 base, the J end by 0 bases, with 10 bases between. This CDR3 contains 15 residues. Study results and caveats: Clonal diversity was possibly underestimated, and white British individuals and females predominated among donors. Spike was spanned by vaccine-associated CD4 TCRs, with dominance at 160-218 and 743-854.

Assay: immunoSEQ multiplex PCR; the TCRdb copy retains only in-frame clones and omits some. Among roughly 100,000 clones, 80% to 90% were seen once, and the ten largest hold more than 8%. On this clone: Its target is unknown.

This TCR derives from an adult in good health. The sample was peripheral blood, taken on day 0 of AZD1222 vaccination. This chain connects TRBV3-1 (or the pseudogene TRBV3-2) to TRBJ2-7; possibly TRBD2 for D (6 bases). CDR3 nucleotides: TGTGCCAGCAGCCAAGCGGCGGGGAGCTCCTACGAGCAGTACTTC. Its protein is CASSQAAGSSYEQYF.